These 21 T cell receptor beta chains share one sample of origin, sequenced in a study of blood T cell repertoires in COVID-19. Here immunoSEQ multiplex PCR was the method, and the copy in TCRdb shows in-frame clones only, minus some. The table includes under 200,000 clones, around 87% detected once. The specimen sequenced was peripheral blood. The receptors were gathered from a man in his forties with active or convalescent COVID-19.

The chain links TRBV30 to TRBJ2-3, with unresolved D. Per the germline V gene, CDR1 is GTSNPN and CDR2 is SVGIG (reference sequence). This CDR3 region has 13 residues. V lost 3 bases and J lost 0, with 7 bases in between. The DNA of the CDR3 is TGTGCCTGGAGGCGGTTCAGCACAGATACGCAGTATTTT. It translates to CAWRRFSTDTQYF. Full variable domain (remainder filled in from reference TRBV30 and TRBJ2-3): SQTIHQWPATLVQPVGSPLSLECTVEGTSNPNLYWYRQAAGRGLQLLFYSVGIGQISSEVPQNLSASRPQDRQFILSSKKLLLSDSGFYLCAWRRFSTDTQYFGPGTRLTVL.

The genes are TRBV30 and TRBJ1-5, with TRBD1 matching over 7 bases. Germline CDR1 is GTSNPN and CDR2 is SVGIG (reference sequence). There are 15 residues in the CDR3. The V and J ends lost 0 bases and 2 bases, in that order; junction bases with no gene match: 4. The CDR3 spells CAWSVTGVRNQPQHF. The CDR3 DNA is TGTGCCTGGAGTGTCACAGGGGTACGCAATCAGCCCCAGCATTTT.

The chain links TRBV19 to TRBJ1-2, with D tentatively TRBD1 (6 bases). The CDR3 loop spans 12 amino acids. Germline V gene sequence: CDR1 LNHDA, CDR2 SQIVND (reference sequence). The ends were cut back, 8 bases at V and 10 bases at J, with 17 bases in the middle. CDR3 DNA: TGTGCCAGTCGACAAAGCGGGGACATCTACACCTTC. This encodes CASRQSGDIYTF.

J is TRBJ1-3 and V is TRBV30; D is perhaps TRBD1 (5 bases). The V end was cut by 5 bases, the J end by 0 bases, with 8 bases between. Germline V lookup: CDR1 GTSNPN, CDR2 SVGIG (reference sequence). The CDR3 length is 13 residues. CDR3 sequence reads: CAWDTGSGNTIYF. The CDR3 DNA reads as TGTGCCTGGGATACAGGCTCTGGAAACACCATATATTTT.

CDR3 amino acids: CATWAGGASTDTQYF. The CDR3, as DNA: TGTGCCACGTGGGCTGGCGGGGCTAGCACAGATACGCAGTATTTT. The chain is built from TRBV5-4 and TRBJ2-3; a weak D match, TRBD2 (6 bases). V lost 9 bases, J lost 0 bases, and 17 bases lay in between. CDR1 and CDR2 (germline): SGHNT, YYREEE (reference sequence). This CDR3 contains 15 residues. Based on the CDR3 plus reference TRBV5-4 and TRBJ2-3, the full variable domain is ETGVTQSPTHLIKTRGQQVTLRCSSQSGHNTVSWYQQALGQGPQFIFQYYREEENGRGNFPPRFSGLQFPNYSSELNVNALELDDSALYLCATWAGGASTDTQYFGPGTRLTVL.

J is TRBJ2-5 and V is TRBV11-1; 7 positions match TRBD1. J was trimmed by 3 bases and V by 1 base; bases with no gene match: 5. Germline V lookup: CDR1 SGHAT, CDR2 FQDESV (reference sequence). This CDR3 is built from 15 residues. The CDR3 sequence: CASSLGAGGEETQYF. The CDR3 nucleotides read TGTGCCAGCAGCTTAGGGGCAGGGGGAGAAGAGACCCAGTACTTC.

The V and J genes are TRBV6-5 and TRBJ1-4, with D unresolved. The CDR3 consists of 15 residues. Trimming cost V 7 bases and J 8 bases, with 20 bases left between them. Germline values: CDR1 MNHEY, CDR2 SVGAGI. DNA of the CDR3: TGTGCCAGCAAAAAGTTAGCGGGGTCGAGCGAAAAACTGTTTTTT. Translation: CASKKLAGSSEKLFF.

Only one count was recorded for this clone. The V and J genes are TRBV7-9 and TRBJ1-2; D might be TRBD1 (5 bases). Germline loops: CDR1 SEHNR, CDR2 FQNEAQ (reference sequence). This CDR3 contains 14 residues. Trimming took 5 bases from V and 5 from J, leaving 15 bases between them. The CDR3 bases are TGTGCCAGCAGCACACAGGCCCCTGGGTATGGCTACACCTTC. Its protein product is CASSTQAPGYGYTF.

This chain uses TRBV7-2 with TRBJ2-1; 11 bases match TRBD1. This CDR3 is built from 15 residues. J was trimmed by 7 bases and V by 3 bases; bases with no gene match: 5. Germline V gene sequence: CDR1 SGHTA, CDR2 FQGNSA. CDR3 sequence: CASSLDRGRTNEQFF. Written as DNA, the CDR3 is TGTGCCAGCAGCTTGGACAGGGGGCGTACGAATGAGCAGTTCTTC.

This chain links TRBV28 with TRBJ2-5, with 9 nucleotides matching TRBD1. Germline CDR1 MDHEN, CDR2 SYDVKM. J was trimmed by 4 bases and V by 4 bases; bases with no gene match: 13. The CDR3 spans 17 residues. This chain's CDR3 is CASSSALDRGSRETQYF. In DNA, the CDR3 is TGTGCCAGCAGTTCAGCGCTGGACAGGGGTTCTCGAGAGACCCAGTACTTC.

J is TRBJ1-3 and V is TRBV27; D uncertain. CDR3 length equals 15 residues. The V and J ends lost 5 bases and 1 base respectively, with 12 bases between them. Germline-derived CDR1 and CDR2 are MNHEY and SMNVEV (reference sequence). The CDR3 region is CASSAHYLSGNTIYF. CDR3 DNA: TGTGCCAGCAGTGCCCACTACCTATCTGGAAACACCATATATTTT.

This rearrangement joins TRBV30 to TRBJ1-5; no clear D. The CDR3 runs 13 residues. Germline CDR1 reads GTSNPN; CDR2 reads SVGIG (reference sequence). V was clipped by 2 bases and J by 4 bases, with 9 bases between them. DNA of the CDR3: TGTGCCTGGAGTTCAGGTACGAATCAGCCCCAGCATTTT. This encodes CAWSSGTNQPQHF.

This chain uses TRBV27 with TRBJ2-7, with D tentatively TRBD1 (5 bases). The V end was cut by 4 bases, the J end by 2 bases, with 12 bases between. The CDR3 has 14 residues. Per germline, CDR1 MNHEY and CDR2 SMNVEV (reference sequence). This CDR3 is CASSSRASPYEQYF. CDR3 DNA: TGTGCCAGCAGTTCCAGGGCAAGCCCCTACGAGCAGTACTTC.

This sequence joins TRBV5-6 and TRBJ1-2; D unresolved. The CDR3 has 13 amino acids. Trimming pared 3 bases from V and 2 bases from J, leaving 8 bases between. Per the germline V gene, CDR1 is SGHDT and CDR2 is YYEEEE. The CDR3 reads CASSSSPNYGYTF. The CDR3 bases are TGTGCCAGCAGCTCTAGTCCAAACTATGGCTACACCTTC.

The chain carries TRBV5-1 and TRBJ2-2, with a possible D match to TRBD1 (6 bases). Germline V lookup: CDR1 SGHRS, CDR2 YFSETQ. With 0 bases removed from V and 4 bases from J, the gap between germline ends came to 10 bases. This CDR3 spans 15 amino acids. As DNA, the CDR3 is TGCGCCAGCAGCTTGGACAGGGATGCCACCGGGGAGCTGTTTTTT. It specifies CASSLDRDATGELFF.

This chain uses TRBV28 with TRBJ2-5; 8 bases line up with TRBD1. The CDR3 covers 11 residues. CDR1 MDHEN and CDR2 SYDVKM come from the germline V gene. Losses at the gene ends were 8 bases for V and 12 bases for J; bases not matched to a gene: 8. The CDR3 bases are TGTGCCAGCGCCGACCTGGGACAGGAGTACTTC. Its translation is CASADLGQEYF.

This clone was seen just once. The chain uses TRBV6-5 and TRBJ2-3; D is perhaps TRBD1 (6 bases). Germline V lookup: CDR1 MNHEY, CDR2 SVGAGI. This CDR3 comprises 14 residues. With 7 bases removed from V and 4 bases from J, the gap between germline ends came to 15 bases. CDR3 sequence reads: CASTERGGSDTQYF. CDR3 nucleotides: TGTGCCAGCACCGAACGAGGGGGATCAGATACGCAGTATTTT.

CDR3 DNA: TGTGCCACCAGTGATGGGACTAGCGGCCAAGAGACCCAGTACTTC. This translates into CATSDGTSGQETQYF. The genes are TRBV24-1 and TRBJ2-5, with 11 bases aligning to TRBD2. The V and J ends lost 3 bases and 1 base, in that order; junction bases with no gene match: 0. The CDR3 is 15 residues long. Germline-derived CDR1 and CDR2 are KGHDR and SFDVKD.

This clone has only one observation. The chain carries TRBV6-1 and TRBJ1-6, with D hard to call. V was pared by 2 bases and J by 14 bases, with 7 bases between. This CDR3 contains 11 residues. CDR1 MNHNS and CDR2 SASEGT come from the germline V gene. For the CDR3, the DNA is TGTGCCAGCAGTGAATCCAGCGCCCTCCACTTT. This sequence encodes CASSESSALHF.

The V and J genes are TRBV2 and TRBJ2-3, with 7 bases identical to TRBD1. The CDR3 totals 17 residues. Germline V gives CDR1 SNHLY, CDR2 FYNNEI. Trimming cost V 6 bases and J 0 bases; bases outside gene matches: 12. CDR3 nucleotide sequence: TGTGCCAGCAGGGGCCGGGACAGAGGAACTAGCACAGATACGCAGTATTTT. Amino acid sequence: CASRGRDRGTSTDTQYF.

The V gene is TRBV4-2, the J gene TRBJ2-1, with D possibly matching TRBD2 (7 bases). In germline, CDR1 is LGHNA, CDR2 YNFKEQ. Trimming removed 0 bases from V and 4 bases from J, with 16 bases in between. The CDR3 spans 17 residues. CDR3 residues: CASSQDSGGGAYNEQFF. The CDR3, as DNA: TGTGCCAGCAGCCAAGATTCGGGCGGGGGCGCATACAATGAGCAGTTCTTC.